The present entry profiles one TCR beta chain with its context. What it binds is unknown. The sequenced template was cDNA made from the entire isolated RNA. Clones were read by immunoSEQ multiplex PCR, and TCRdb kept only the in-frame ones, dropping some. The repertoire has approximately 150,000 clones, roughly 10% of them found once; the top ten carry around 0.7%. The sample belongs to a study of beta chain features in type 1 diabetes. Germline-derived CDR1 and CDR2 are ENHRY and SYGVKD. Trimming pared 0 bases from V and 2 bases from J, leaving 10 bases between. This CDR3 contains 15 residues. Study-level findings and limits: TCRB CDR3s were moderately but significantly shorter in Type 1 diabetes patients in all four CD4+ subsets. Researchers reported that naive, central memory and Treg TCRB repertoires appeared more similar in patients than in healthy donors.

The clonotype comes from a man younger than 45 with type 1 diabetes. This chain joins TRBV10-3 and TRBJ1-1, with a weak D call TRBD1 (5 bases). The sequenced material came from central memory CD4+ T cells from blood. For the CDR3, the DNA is TGTGCCATCAGTGAGTCGGGGGGAGGCAACACTGAAGCTTTCTTT. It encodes CAISESGGGNTEAFF.